The source of this T cell receptor beta chain is a study of PD-1 blockade in mismatch repair-deficient tumors. Study summary: Patients had 12 mismatch repair-deficient cancer types and were previously treated and progressing.

Regarding the study as a whole: Rapid post-treatment expansion, then contraction, generally preceding radiologic response, marked tumor-resident clones.

V lost 1 base, J lost 10 bases, and 6 bases stayed unmatched. The CDR3 runs 14 residues. Germline V gene lookup returns CDR1 SGHTS and CDR2 YDEGEE. On this clone: The antigen is unknown.

Mismatch repair deficiency was confirmed in all patients, by PCR or immunohistochemistry. The TCR-sequenced patients were a few responders to pembrolizumab. Produced via immunoSEQ multiplex PCR; TCRdb's table is partial and in-frame only. The sample includes about 39,000 clones, approximately 88% seen only once; the top ten take approximately 1.1%. The receptor comes from an adult with mismatch repair-deficient cancer. V usage is TRBV5-8 and J usage is TRBJ2-1; 9 nucleotides align to TRBD2. This specimen was PBMCs, taken 38 to 40 weeks after starting pembrolizumab. The CDR3 loop is CASSLRREGHEQFF. For the CDR3, the DNA is TGTGCCAGCAGCTTGAGGCGGGAGGGCCACGAGCAGTTCTTC.